The 10 T cell receptor beta chains below all came from one sample that was sequenced in a study of long-term antiretroviral therapy in people with HIV. It was version v3.0 of the immunoSEQ assay that was run at survey level. Repertoires were generated with immunoSEQ multiplex PCR, while TCRdb's copy carries only in-frame clones and drops some. The data show 25,000 or so clones, 85% to 95% seen once. Sequences were derived from unsorted PBMCs, sampled 6.2 years after starting antiretroviral therapy. The receptors were sampled from a man in his forties or fifties with HIV.

V and J are TRBV10-2 and TRBJ1-1; D may be TRBD1 (5 bases). In germline, CDR1 is WSHSY, CDR2 SAAADI. Trimming cost V 4 bases and J 4 bases, with 10 bases left between them. The CDR3 is 13 amino acids. The CDR3 here is CASSAQGSTEAFF. The CDR3 nucleotides read TGCGCCAGCAGTGCCCAGGGAAGCACTGAAGCTTTCTTT.

This clone showed up just once. The chain uses TRBV10-1 and TRBJ2-2; D is unresolved. The CDR3 runs 16 residues. Germline V gene sequence: CDR1 WNHNN, CDR2 SYGVQD (reference sequence). V was clipped by 0 bases and J by 0 bases, with 8 bases between them. This CDR3 is CASSESNAANTGELFF. The CDR3 nucleotides read TGCGCCAGCAGTGAGTCGAATGCGGCGAACACCGGGGAGCTGTTTTTT.

This sequence joins TRBV9 and TRBJ2-1; tentatively, D is TRBD2 (5 bases). The ends were cut back, 4 bases at V and 8 bases at J, with 19 bases in the middle. Germline-derived CDR1 and CDR2 are SGDLS and YYNGEE. This CDR3 spans 15 amino acids. In DNA form, the CDR3 reads TGTGCCAGCAGCCAAGACGGGGTTCCGGTGGATGAGCAGTTCTTC. Its translation: CASSQDGVPVDEQFF.

V gene TRBV10-3 combines with J gene TRBJ1-6; D call uncertain. The length of the CDR3 is 13 residues. Germline CDR1 is ENHRY and CDR2 is SYGVKD. The V gene lost 3 bases and the J gene lost 9 bases, with 9 bases spanning the gap. The DNA of the CDR3 is TGTGCCATCAGTGACGGAGGGCGTTCACCCCTCCACTTT. It is translated as CAISDGGRSPLHF.

This chain links TRBV9 with TRBJ2-7; D might be TRBD2 (5 bases). CDR1 and CDR2 from the germline V gene are SGDLS and YYNGEE. The CDR3 sequence is 14 residues long. Trimming stripped 4 bases from V and 0 bases from J, with 11 bases between. The CDR3 DNA reads TGTGCCAGCAGCTCGGACGGGATCTCCTACGAGCAGTACTTC. Its translation: CASSSDGISYEQYF.

The chain is built from TRBV11-2 and TRBJ2-2; D is ambiguous. Per germline, CDR1 SGHAT and CDR2 FQNNGV. The CDR3 runs 15 residues. The germline V and J ends were trimmed by 5 bases and 0 bases, with 10 bases remaining between them. The CDR3 DNA reads TGTGCCAGCAGCCCACCGTTAGCGAACACCGGGGAGCTGTTTTTT. Its translation: CASSPPLANTGELFF.

This chain joins TRBV11-1 and TRBJ1-5; D not certain. The CDR3 loop spans 16 amino acids. Trimming shortened V by 3 bases and J by 4 bases, and 16 bases separated the two germline ends. Germline V lookup: CDR1 SGHAT, CDR2 FQDESV (reference sequence). The CDR3: CASSFAPKGMNQPQHF. CDR3 DNA sequence: TGTGCCAGCAGCTTTGCTCCGAAAGGGATGAATCAGCCCCAGCATTTT.

J is TRBJ2-5 and V is TRBV12-5, with D possibly being TRBD2 (5 bases). V was trimmed by 6 bases and J by 2 bases, leaving 10 bases between them. CDR3 length: 13 amino acids. The germline gives CDR1 LGHNT, CDR2 FRNRAP. CDR3 in DNA: TGTGCTAGTGGCCCCCGGGAACAAGAGACCCAGTACTTC. Its protein product is CASGPREQETQYF.

The chain recombines TRBV2 with TRBJ2-1; maybe TRBD2 (6 bases). This CDR3 region has 15 residues. The germline V gene encodes CDR1 SNHLY and CDR2 FYNNEI. Trimming removed 3 bases from V and 2 bases from J, with 11 bases in between. This chain's CDR3 is CASSDPAGTYNEQFF. In DNA form, the CDR3 reads TGTGCCAGCAGTGACCCAGCGGGTACCTACAATGAGCAGTTCTTC.

CDR3 bases: TGCGCCAGCAGCGATGACAGTTACGGGGAGCTGTTTTTT. This encodes CASSDDSYGELFF. V is TRBV10-1 and J is TRBJ2-2; maybe TRBD1 (5 bases). The length of the CDR3 is 13 residues. From germline, CDR1 is WNHNN and CDR2 SYGVQD (reference sequence). Between the trimmed V and J ends, which lost 6 bases and 7 bases, there was a span of 12 bases.